The rows below give T cell receptor beta chains drawn from one sample of a study of cytomegalovirus exposure and HLA in healthy donors. Only in-frame clones appear in the TCRdb table, and some are missing; sequencing was by immunoSEQ multiplex PCR. The sample has about 140,000 clones, more than 55% seen once. The material sequenced was PBMCs. The receptor source for this set is a woman between 55 and 75 years old in good health and CMV-seronegative. CDR3s leave out the opening cysteine and the closing phenylalanine or tryptophan.

j_gene | v_gene | CDR3aa
TRBJ1-2 | TRBV4-3 | ASSQRDRQLYGYT
TRBJ2-7 | TRBV6-5 | ASSAGPGEQY
TRBJ1-2 | TRBV6-5 | ASSADKYNYGYT
TRBJ1-4 | TRBV5-8 | ASSPAGTVGEKLF
TRBJ2-3 | TRBV29-1 | SVEEKTSSSTDTQY
TRBJ2-3 | TRBV5-1 | ASSLSRGSTDTQY
TRBJ2-1 | TRBV7-3 | ASSFGTGRMHEQF
TRBJ2-3 | TRBV19 | ASSTGLNTQY
TRBJ2-1 | TRBV19 | ASSMTAGIGYNEQF
TRBJ1-4 | TRBV6-6 | ASSDRQGNEKLF
TRBJ1-6 | TRBV5-1 | ASSLGGSSYNSPLH
TRBJ2-1 | TRBV7-8 | ASSLVSSGRANEQF
TRBJ2-2 | TRBV5-3 | ARSLGAGGSPMNTGELF
TRBJ2-7 | TRBV7-3 | ASSLTGTSGGSYEQY
TRBJ2-3 | TRBV23-1 | ASSPGQGVRDTDTQY
TRBJ1-1 | TRBV5-1 | ASSLFPDRLNTEAF
TRBJ1-1 | TRBV19 | ASSINTQGAAEAF
TRBJ2-5 | TRBV6-1 | ASSEEPSGASAQY
TRBJ2-3 | TRBV20-1 | SARYTDTQY
TRBJ1-6 | TRBV5-1 | ASSFSGNNSPLH
TRBJ2-7 | TRBV5-4 | ASSLGGRVPEQY
TRBJ1-5 | TRBV28 | ASSLYSNNQPQH
TRBJ2-7 | TRBV11-2 | ASSLGDGGPYEQY
TRBJ2-7 | TRBV2 | ASKRETGQNSL
TRBJ2-3 | TRBV19 | ASSILDRGRDTQY
TRBJ2-1 | TRBV6-5 | ASSYSGTSADEQF
TRBJ1-1 | TRBV5-1 | ASSPRTVSGTEAF
TRBJ2-2 | TRBV19 | ASTHRQGLTGELF
TRBJ2-7 | TRBV15 | ATSRVVLGRRGLDYEQY
TRBJ2-1 | TRBV19 | ASSILRGSGADEQF
TRBJ2-1 | TRBV10-3 | ATGTSGRVNEQF
TRBJ1-2 | TRBV6-1 | ASSWDRGLGYT
TRBJ2-3 | TRBV5-4 | ASSSVPTDTQY
TRBJ2-2 | TRBV7-2 | ASSLGGYTGELF
TRBJ1-3 | TRBV18 | ASSAGTVASGNTIY